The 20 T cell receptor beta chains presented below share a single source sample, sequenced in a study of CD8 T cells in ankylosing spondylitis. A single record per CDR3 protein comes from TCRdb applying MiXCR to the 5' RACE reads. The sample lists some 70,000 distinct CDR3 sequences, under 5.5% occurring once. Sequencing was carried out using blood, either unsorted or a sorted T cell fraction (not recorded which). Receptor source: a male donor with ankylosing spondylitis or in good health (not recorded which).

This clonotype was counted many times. The chain's CDR3 is CASSLDYGQGNGYTF. The CDR3 DNA follows: TGTGCCAGCAGCTTAGATTACGGACAGGGGAATGGCTACACCTTC. V gene TRBV11-2 combines with J gene TRBJ1-2; 9 nucleotides align to TRBD1. Trimming at V came to 0 bases and at J to 6 bases, leaving 5 bases not matched to a gene. The CDR3 length is 15 residues. Germline V gene data show CDR1 as SGHAT and CDR2 as FQNNGV.

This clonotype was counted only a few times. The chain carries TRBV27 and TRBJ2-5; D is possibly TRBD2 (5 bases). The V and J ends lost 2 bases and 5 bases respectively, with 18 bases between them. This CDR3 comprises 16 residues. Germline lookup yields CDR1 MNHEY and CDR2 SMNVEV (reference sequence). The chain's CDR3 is CASSLLPGDSGETQYF. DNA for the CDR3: TGTGCCAGCAGTTTACTCCCTGGAGACTCGGGGGAGACCCAGTACTTC.

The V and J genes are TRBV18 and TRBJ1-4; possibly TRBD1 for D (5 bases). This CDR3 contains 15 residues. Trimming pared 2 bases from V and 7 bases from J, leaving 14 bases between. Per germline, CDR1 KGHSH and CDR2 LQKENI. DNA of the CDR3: TGTGCCAGCTCACCATCCGGGACCGGACCTGAAAAACTGTTTTTT. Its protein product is CASSPSGTGPEKLFF.

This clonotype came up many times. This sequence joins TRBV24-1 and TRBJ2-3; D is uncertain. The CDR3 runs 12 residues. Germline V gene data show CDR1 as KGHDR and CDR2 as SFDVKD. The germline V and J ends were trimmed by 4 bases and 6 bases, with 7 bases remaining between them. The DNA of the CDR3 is TGTGCCACCAGTGACCCCGGGGATACGCAGTATTTT. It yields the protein CATSDPGDTQYF.

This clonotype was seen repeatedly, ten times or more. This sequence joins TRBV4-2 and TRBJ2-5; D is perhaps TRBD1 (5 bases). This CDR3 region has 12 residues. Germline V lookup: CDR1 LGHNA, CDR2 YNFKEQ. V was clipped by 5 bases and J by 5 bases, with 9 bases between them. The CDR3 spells CASSYKGETQYF. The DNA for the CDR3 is TGTGCCAGCAGCTACAAGGGGGAGACCCAGTACTTC.

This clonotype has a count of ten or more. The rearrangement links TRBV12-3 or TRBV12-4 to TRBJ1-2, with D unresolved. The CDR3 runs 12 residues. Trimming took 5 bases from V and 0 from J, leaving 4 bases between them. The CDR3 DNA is TGTGCCAGCAGTGGCTCTAACTATGGCTACACCTTC. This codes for CASSGSNYGYTF.

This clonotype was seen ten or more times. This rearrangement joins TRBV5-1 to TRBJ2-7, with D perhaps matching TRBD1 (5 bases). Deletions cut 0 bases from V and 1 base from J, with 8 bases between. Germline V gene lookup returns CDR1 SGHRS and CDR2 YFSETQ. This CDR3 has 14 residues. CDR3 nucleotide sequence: TGCGCCAGCAGCTTGGCCAGGGAATCCTACGAGCAGTACTTC. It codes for CASSLARESYEQYF.

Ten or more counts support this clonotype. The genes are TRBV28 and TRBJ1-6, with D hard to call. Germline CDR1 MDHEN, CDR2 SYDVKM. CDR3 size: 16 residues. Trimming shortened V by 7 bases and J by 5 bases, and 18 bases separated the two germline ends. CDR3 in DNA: TGTGCCAGCAAGGACGGTGAAAAGCAAAATAATTCACCCCTCCACTTT. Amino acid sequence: CASKDGEKQNNSPLHF.

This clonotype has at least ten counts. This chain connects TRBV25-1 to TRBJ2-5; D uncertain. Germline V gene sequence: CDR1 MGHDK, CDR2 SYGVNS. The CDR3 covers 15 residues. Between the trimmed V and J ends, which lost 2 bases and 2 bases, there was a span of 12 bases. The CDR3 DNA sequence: TGTGCCAGCAGTGAAAACGCCTGGGATCAAGAGACCCAGTACTTC. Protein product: CASSENAWDQETQYF.

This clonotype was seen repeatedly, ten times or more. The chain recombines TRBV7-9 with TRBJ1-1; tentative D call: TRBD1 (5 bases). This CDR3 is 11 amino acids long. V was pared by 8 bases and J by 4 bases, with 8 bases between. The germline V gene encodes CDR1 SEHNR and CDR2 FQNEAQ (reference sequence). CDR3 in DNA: TGTGCCAGCGGAAGGGGCACTGAAGCTTTCTTT. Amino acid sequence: CASGRGTEAFF.

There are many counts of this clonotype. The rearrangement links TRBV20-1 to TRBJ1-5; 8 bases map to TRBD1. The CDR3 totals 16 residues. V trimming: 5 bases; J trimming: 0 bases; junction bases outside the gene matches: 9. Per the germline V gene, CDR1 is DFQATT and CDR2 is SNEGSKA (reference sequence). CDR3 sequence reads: CSASGGFQYSNQPQHF. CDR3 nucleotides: TGCAGTGCTTCAGGGGGCTTCCAATATAGCAATCAGCCCCAGCATTTT.

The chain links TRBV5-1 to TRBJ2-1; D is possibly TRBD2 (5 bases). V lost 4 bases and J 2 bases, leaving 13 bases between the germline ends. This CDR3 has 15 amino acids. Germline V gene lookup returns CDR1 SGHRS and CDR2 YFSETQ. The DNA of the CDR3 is TGCGCCAGCAGCCCGATCAGCGGAGCCTACAATGAGCAGTTCTTC. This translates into CASSPISGAYNEQFF.

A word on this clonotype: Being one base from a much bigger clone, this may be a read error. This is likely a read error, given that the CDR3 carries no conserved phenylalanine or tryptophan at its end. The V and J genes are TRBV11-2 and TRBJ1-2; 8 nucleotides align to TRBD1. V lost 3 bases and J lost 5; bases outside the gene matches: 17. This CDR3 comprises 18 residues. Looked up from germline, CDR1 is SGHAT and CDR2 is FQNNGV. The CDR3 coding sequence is TGTGCCAGCAGCTTGGGGGACAGGCCTGGACGAAATGTTTATGGCTACACCATC. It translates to CASSLGDRPGRNVYGYTI.

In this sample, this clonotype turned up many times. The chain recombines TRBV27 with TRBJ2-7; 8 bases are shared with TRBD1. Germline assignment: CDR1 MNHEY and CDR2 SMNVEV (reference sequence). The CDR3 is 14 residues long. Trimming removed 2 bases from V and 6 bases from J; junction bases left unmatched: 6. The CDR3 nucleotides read TGTGCCAGCAGTTTACTCGACAGGGGAAGCGAGCAGTACTTC. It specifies CASSLLDRGSEQYF.

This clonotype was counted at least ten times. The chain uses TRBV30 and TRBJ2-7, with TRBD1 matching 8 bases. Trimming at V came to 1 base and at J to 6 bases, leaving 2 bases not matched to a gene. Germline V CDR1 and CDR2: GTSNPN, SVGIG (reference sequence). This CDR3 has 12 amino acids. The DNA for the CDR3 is TGTGCCTGGAGTGGACAGGGGCTCGAGCAGTACTTC. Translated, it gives CAWSGQGLEQYF.

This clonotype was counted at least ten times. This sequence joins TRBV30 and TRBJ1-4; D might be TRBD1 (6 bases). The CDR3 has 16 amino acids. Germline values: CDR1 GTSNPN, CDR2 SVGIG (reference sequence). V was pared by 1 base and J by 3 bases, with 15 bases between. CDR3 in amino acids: CAWSGDRGLANEKLFF. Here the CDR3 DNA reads TGTGCCTGGAGTGGAGACCGGGGGCTTGCTAATGAAAAACTGTTTTTT.

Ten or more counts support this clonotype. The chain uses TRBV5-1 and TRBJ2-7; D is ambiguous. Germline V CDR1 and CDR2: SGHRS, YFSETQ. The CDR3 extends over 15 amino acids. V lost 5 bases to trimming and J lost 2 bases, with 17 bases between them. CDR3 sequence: CASRPRRDRPYEQYF. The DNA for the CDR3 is TGCGCCAGCAGGCCTAGACGAGACCGACCCTACGAGCAGTACTTC.

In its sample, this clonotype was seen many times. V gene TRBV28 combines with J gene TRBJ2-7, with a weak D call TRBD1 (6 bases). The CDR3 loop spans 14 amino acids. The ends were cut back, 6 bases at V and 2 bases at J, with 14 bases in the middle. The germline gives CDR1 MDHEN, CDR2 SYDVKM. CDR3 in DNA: TGTGCCAGCAGCCTCGGACAGACAGCCTACGAGCAGTACTTC. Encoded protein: CASSLGQTAYEQYF.

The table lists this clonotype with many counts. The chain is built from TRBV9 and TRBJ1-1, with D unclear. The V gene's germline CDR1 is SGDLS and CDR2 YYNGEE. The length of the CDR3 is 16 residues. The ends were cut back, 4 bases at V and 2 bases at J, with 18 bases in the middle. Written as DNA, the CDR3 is TGTGCCAGCAGCATCAGCGGGGAACAGCTAAACACTGAAGCTTTCTTT. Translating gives CASSISGEQLNTEAFF. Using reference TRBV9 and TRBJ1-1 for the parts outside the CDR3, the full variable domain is DSGVTQTPKHLITATGQRVTLRCSPRSGDLSVYWYQQSLDQGLQFLIQYYNGEERAKGNILERFSAQQFPDLHSELNLSSLELGDSALYFCASSISGEQLNTEAFFGQGTRLTVV.

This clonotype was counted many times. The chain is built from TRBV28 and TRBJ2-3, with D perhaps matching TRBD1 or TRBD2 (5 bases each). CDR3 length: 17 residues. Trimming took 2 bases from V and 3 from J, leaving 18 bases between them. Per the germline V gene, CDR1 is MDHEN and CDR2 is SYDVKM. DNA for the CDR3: TGTGCCAGCAGTTTAACCCTCCGGGACGGACCTACAGATACGCAGTATTTT. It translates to CASSLTLRDGPTDTQYF. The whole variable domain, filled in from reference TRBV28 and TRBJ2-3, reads DVKVTQSSRYLVKRTGEKVFLECVQDMDHENMFWYRQDPGLGLRLIYFSYDVKMKEKGDIPEGYSVSREKKERFSLILESASTNQTSMYLCASSLTLRDGPTDTQYFGPGTRLTVL.